What follows describes a single TCR beta chain. Its antigen remains unidentified. The germline gives CDR1 SGHTA, CDR2 FQGNSA. V lost 5 bases and J 6 bases, leaving 17 bases between the germline ends. The CDR3 contains 16 residues. This entry belongs to a study of T cell responses to AZD1222 COVID-19 vaccine. General observations from the study: Repertoires were obtained only post-peak T cell response. Spike as a whole was targeted by vaccine-associated CD4 TCRs, dominant at 160-218 and 743-854. Two AZD1222 doses significantly raised spike-specific TCR breadth and depth over controls. Mostly white British, mostly female donors; authors suggested clonal diversity may be underestimated.

Clones were read by immunoSEQ multiplex PCR, and TCRdb kept only the in-frame ones, dropping some. The sample has about 110,000 clones; 70% to 90% are singletons. This specimen consisted of peripheral blood, obtained on day 0 of AZD1222 vaccination. The chain combines TRBV7-2 with TRBJ1-6, with TRBD1 as a possible D gene (6 bases). This TCR came from an adult in good health. The CDR3 here is CASSPGGRGGNSPLHF. The CDR3 bases are TGTGCCAGCAGCCCGGGGGGCAGGGGAGGTAATTCACCCCTCCACTTT.